Listed here are 6 T cell receptor beta chains from one sample, sequenced in a study of cytomegalovirus exposure and HLA in healthy donors. Primers for the PCR totalled 60 Vbeta and 13 Jbeta. Data came from immunoSEQ multiplex PCR; TCRdb stores just in-frame clones and leaves some out. The data contain 150,000 to 200,000 clones, 55% to 80% of them singletons. The source material was PBMCs. These receptors were collected from a woman aged 18-30 years in good health and CMV-seropositive.

The chain couples TRBV4-1 to TRBJ2-2; 14 bases are a match to TRBD2. V lost 4 bases and J lost 5; bases outside the gene matches: 9. The CDR3 is 18 residues long. Per the germline V gene, CDR1 is MGHRA and CDR2 is YSYEKL. CDR3 nucleotide sequence: TGCGCCAGCAGCCCGGCGGGACTAGCGGGAGTCGGAACCGGGGAGCTGTTTTTT. Its protein product is CASSPAGLAGVGTGELFF.

V is TRBV5-4 and J is TRBJ1-4, with D possibly being TRBD1 (6 bases). Trimming left V 5 bases short and J 8 bases short, with 28 bases between. Germline loops: CDR1 SGHNT, CDR2 YYREEE (reference sequence). The CDR3 runs 18 residues. The CDR3 sequence is CASSSGGGSPRGAEKLFF. For the CDR3, the DNA is TGTGCCAGCAGTTCTGGCGGGGGCTCCCCGCGTGGCGCCGAAAAACTGTTTTTT.

The rearrangement links TRBV7-3 to TRBJ1-1; 7 nucleotides agree with TRBD1. CDR3 size: 15 residues. With 2 bases clipped from V and 4 bases from J, the junction kept 7 bases outside the gene matches. CDR1 is SGHTA and CDR2 is FQGTGA in the germline V gene. The CDR3 coding sequence is TGTGCCAGCAGCTTATACTCAGGGGGGAGCACTGAAGCTTTCTTT. This translates into CASSLYSGGSTEAFF.

This clone came up a few times. The chain combines TRBV19 with TRBJ2-3, with a weak D call TRBD1 (6 bases). Trimming took 3 bases from V and 1 from J, leaving 11 bases between them. Germline V CDR1 and CDR2: LNHDA, SQIVND (reference sequence). The CDR3 runs 15 residues. The CDR3, as DNA: TGTGCCAGTAGTATTAGCGCAGGGGGCACAGATACGCAGTATTTT. Translation: CASSISAGGTDTQYF.

This clone was counted a few times. This chain uses TRBV7-8 with TRBJ2-5; no reliable D call. The germline V gene has CDR1 SGHVS and CDR2 FQNEAQ. The germline V and J ends were trimmed by 0 bases and 0 bases, with 2 bases remaining between them. This CDR3 spans 13 amino acids. This chain's CDR3 is CASSLAYQETQYF. DNA for the CDR3: TGTGCCAGCAGCTTAGCCTACCAAGAGACCCAGTACTTC.

The chain uses TRBV6-6 and TRBJ2-5; 8 bases are shared with TRBD2. The CDR3 sequence is 15 residues long. The J segment lost 3 bases and the V segment lost 2 bases, leaving 5 bases of the junction unmatched. The germline CDR1 and CDR2 sequences are MNHNY and SVGAGI (reference sequence). The CDR3 DNA reads as TGTGCCAGCAGTTACGCGACTAGCGAAGAAGAGACCCAGTACTTC. This codes for CASSYATSEEETQYF.